These 9 T cell receptor beta chains were sequenced from one sample in a study of shared clonotypes between healthy human individuals. Here immunoSEQ multiplex PCR was the method, and the copy in TCRdb shows in-frame clones only, minus some. The table shows 450,000 to 500,000 clones, with about 85% occurring only once. The specimen sequenced was PBMCs. The receptor set was obtained from a woman aged 40 to 50 in good health. Some clones in this sample may be carry-over from other donors' samples.

About this clone itself: A read error is the likely source, as a far larger clone sits one nucleotide away. The genes are TRBV18 and TRBJ2-5; D is undetermined. Trimming removed 4 bases from V and 1 base from J, with 7 bases in between. Germline loops: CDR1 KGHSH, CDR2 LQKENI. This CDR3 region has 13 residues. The CDR3 loop is CASSQSPQETQYF. The CDR3 nucleotides read TGTGCCAGCTCACAATCTCCCCAAGAGACCCAGTACTTC.

J is TRBJ2-5 and V is TRBV25-1, with 7 positions matching TRBD1. The germline V gene has CDR1 MGHDK and CDR2 SYGVNS. J lost 5 bases, V lost 8 bases, and 14 bases had no gene match. This CDR3 is 15 amino acids long. CDR3 residues: CASGRDSYPPETQYF. CDR3 in DNA: TGTGCCAGCGGACGGGACAGTTACCCCCCGGAGACCCAGTACTTC.

The chain is built from TRBV6-1 and TRBJ2-7, with 9 bases identical to TRBD1. Trimming removed 0 bases from V and 4 bases from J; junction bases left unmatched: 4. The CDR3 is 15 residues long. In germline, CDR1 is MNHNS, CDR2 SASEGT. The CDR3 DNA reads TGTGCCAGCAGTGAAGCGGGGGGACAGGGTTACGAGCAGTACTTC. The encoded protein is CASSEAGGQGYEQYF.

J is TRBJ2-7 and V is TRBV7-2; TRBD1 aligns across 8 bases. The CDR3 runs to 15 residues. V was pared by 3 bases and J by 0 bases, with 4 bases of the junction left unmatched. CDR1 is SGHTA and CDR2 is FQGNSA in the germline V gene. The DNA for the CDR3 is TGTGCCAGCAGCTTGCGGACAGGGAGCTCCTACGAGCAGTACTTC. Its translation: CASSLRTGSSYEQYF.

A remark on this clone: A far larger clone is one base from this, pointing to a likely read error. This chain joins TRBV29-1 and TRBJ2-3, with 8 bases lining up with TRBD2. The CDR3 is made up of 13 amino acids. Germline V gene data show CDR1 as SQVTM and CDR2 as ANQGSEA. The chain's CDR3 is CSVGGRKTDMQYF. The CDR3 nucleotides read TGCAGCGTGGGCGGGAGGAAGACAGATATGCAGTATTTT.

The J gene is TRBJ2-3, the V gene TRBV9, with D tentatively TRBD2 (7 bases). Germline V gene data show CDR1 as SGDLS and CDR2 as YYNGEE. The CDR3 totals 16 residues. V lost 3 bases and J 3 bases, leaving 17 bases between the germline ends. The CDR3 region is CASSAGLVRGTDTQYF. CDR3 DNA sequence: TGTGCCAGCAGCGCCGGACTAGTAAGGGGGACAGATACGCAGTATTTT.

The rearrangement uses TRBV5-1 and TRBJ2-1, with 13 nucleotides matching TRBD2. V shed 4 bases, J shed 8 bases, and the junction held 9 bases outside the gene matches. Germline CDR1 and CDR2: SGHRS and YFSETQ. CDR3 length equals 16 residues. CDR3 loop: CASSLDGLAGVDEQFF. The CDR3, as DNA: TGCGCCAGCAGCCTTGACGGACTAGCGGGAGTGGATGAGCAGTTCTTC.

The chain combines TRBV4-3 with TRBJ2-4, with 8 bases lining up with TRBD1. The germline V gene encodes CDR1 LGHNA and CDR2 YSLEER. The length of the CDR3 is 14 residues. After removal of 1 base from V and 4 bases from J, the junction contained 0 bases not matched to a gene. Written as DNA, the CDR3 is TGCGCCAGCAGCCAAGGGACAGGGAAAAACATTCAGTACTTC. This codes for CASSQGTGKNIQYF.

In DNA form, the CDR3 reads TGTGCCAGCAGCCTACTAGCCGGGTACGAGCAGTACTTC. Residues: CASSLLAGYEQYF. The chain uses TRBV28 and TRBJ2-7, with a possible D match to TRBD2 (6 bases). The CDR3 covers 13 residues. Trimming cost V 6 bases and J 4 bases, with 13 bases left between them. Germline assignment: CDR1 MDHEN and CDR2 SYDVKM.